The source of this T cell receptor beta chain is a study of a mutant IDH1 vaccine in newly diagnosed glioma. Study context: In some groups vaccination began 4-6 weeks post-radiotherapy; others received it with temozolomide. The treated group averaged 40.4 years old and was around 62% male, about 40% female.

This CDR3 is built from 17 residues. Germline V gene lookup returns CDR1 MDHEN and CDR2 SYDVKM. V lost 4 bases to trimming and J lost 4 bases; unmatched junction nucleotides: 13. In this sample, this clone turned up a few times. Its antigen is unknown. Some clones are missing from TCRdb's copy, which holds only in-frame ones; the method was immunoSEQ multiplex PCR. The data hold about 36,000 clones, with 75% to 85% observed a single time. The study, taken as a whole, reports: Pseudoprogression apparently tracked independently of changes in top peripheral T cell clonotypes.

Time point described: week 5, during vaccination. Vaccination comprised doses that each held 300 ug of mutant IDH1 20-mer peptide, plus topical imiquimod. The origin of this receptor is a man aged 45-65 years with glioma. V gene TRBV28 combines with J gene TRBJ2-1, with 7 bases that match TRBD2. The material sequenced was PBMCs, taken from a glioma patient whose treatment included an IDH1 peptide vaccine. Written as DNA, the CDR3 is TGTGCCAGCAGTTCTCTCGGTTGGCTAGCGGAGTACAATGAGCAGTTCTTC. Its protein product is CASSSLGWLAEYNEQFF.